One sample yielded the 9 T cell receptor beta chains listed below, sequenced in a study of metastatic and nonmetastatic thyroid tumors. TCRdb re-clonotyped the PCR reads through MiXCR. The data hold 20,000 to 25,000 clones, with 20% to 30% observed a single time. Nobody among the patients had been given any treatment before thyroid surgery. Material for sequencing was tumor tissue. The receptors were sampled from a female donor with papillary thyroid cancer or a benign thyroid nodule (not recorded which). Some clones in this sample may be carry-over from other donors' samples.

By proportion, this clone is medium-sized. This chain connects TRBV20-1 to TRBJ2-7; 9 nucleotides line up with TRBD2. Trimming removed 3 bases from V and 3 bases from J; junction bases left unmatched: 3. This CDR3 has 13 amino acids. The V gene's germline CDR1 is DFQATT and CDR2 SNEGSKA (reference sequence). CDR3 nucleotide sequence: TGCAGTGCTAGTGGAGCGGGGGGCTACGAGCAGTACTTC. It translates to CSASGAGGYEQYF.

This clone was seen at least ten times. The V and J genes are TRBV3-1 and TRBJ1-2, with 10 bases matching TRBD1. V trimming: 5 bases; J trimming: 3 bases; junction bases outside the gene matches: 3. There are 14 residues in the CDR3. The germline V gene encodes CDR1 LGHDT and CDR2 YNNKEL (reference sequence). CDR3 sequence: CASSYDRGHYGYTF. The CDR3 region has the DNA TGTGCCAGCAGCTACGACAGGGGGCACTATGGCTACACCTTC.

This clone was seen repeatedly, ten times or more. The chain links TRBV7-6 to TRBJ1-2, with D perhaps TRBD1 (5 bases). The V gene lost 5 bases and the J gene lost 1 base, with 8 bases spanning the gap. There are 13 residues in the CDR3. Germline lookup yields CDR1 SGHVS and CDR2 FNYEAQ. The DNA of the CDR3 is TGTGCCAGCAGCGGGGGGGTTAACTATGGCTACACCTTC. This sequence encodes CASSGGVNYGYTF.

The rearrangement joins TRBV3-1 to TRBJ2-7, with TRBD1 identical over 12 bases. CDR1 and CDR2 from the germline V gene are LGHDT and YNNKEL (reference sequence). The CDR3 is made up of 15 amino acids. Trimming cost V 3 bases and J 7 bases; bases outside gene matches: 7. The DNA of the CDR3 is TGTGCCAGCAGCCACGTGGGACAGGGGGCGCAAGAGCAGTACTTC. Its translation: CASSHVGQGAQEQYF.

The rearrangement uses TRBV5-1 and TRBJ2-2; weak D call: TRBD1 (6 bases). The CDR3 length is 14 residues. V lost 7 bases and J lost 7, with 17 bases in between. Germline-derived CDR1 and CDR2 are SGHRS and YFSETQ. CDR3 in DNA: TGCGCCAGCGGGGAGACAGGTCCCCTCGGGGAGCTGTTTTTT. It specifies CASGETGPLGELFF.

This clone appeared many times. V gene TRBV4-1 combines with J gene TRBJ1-1; D gene unclear. Trimming cost V 0 bases and J 1 base, with 6 bases left between them. The CDR3 runs 14 residues. CDR1 and CDR2 (germline): MGHRA, YSYEKL. CDR3 loop: CASSQESTNTEAFF. The CDR3 region has the DNA TGCGCCAGCAGCCAAGAATCCACGAACACTGAAGCTTTCTTT.

This clone has ten or more counts. The chain employs TRBV4-3 and TRBJ1-1; TRBD1 is a possible D gene (6 bases). Germline-derived CDR1 and CDR2 are LGHNA and YSLEER. There are 19 residues in the CDR3. V was shortened by 3 bases and J by 1 base, with 24 bases between the two germline ends. The CDR3 is CASSQHSSGTNQRNTEAFF. CDR3 in DNA: TGCGCCAGCAGCCAGCACTCCTCCGGGACAAACCAGAGGAACACTGAAGCTTTCTTT.

V and J are TRBV5-1 and TRBJ2-7; TRBD1 might be the D (6 bases). Trimming pared 1 base from V and 5 bases from J, leaving 16 bases between. Germline loops: CDR1 SGHRS, CDR2 YFSETQ. This CDR3 is built from 15 residues. CDR3 in amino acids: CASSLSLGARDEQYF. The CDR3 coding sequence is TGCGCCAGCAGCTTGTCCTTGGGGGCACGGGACGAGCAGTACTTC. Combining the CDR3 with reference TRBV5-1 and TRBJ2-7 gives the whole variable domain KAGVTQTPRYLIKTRGQQVTLSCSPISGHRSVSWYQQTPGQGLQFLFEYFSETQRNKGNFPGRFSGRQFSNSRSEMNVSTLELGDSALYLCASSLSLGARDEQYFGPGTRLTVT.

In its sample, this clone was seen a few times. The rearrangement joins TRBV9 to TRBJ2-7; D is perhaps TRBD2 (6 bases). CDR3 size: 16 residues. The V end was cut by 1 base, the J end by 6 bases, with 20 bases between. The germline V gene encodes CDR1 SGDLS and CDR2 YYNGEE. The CDR3 loop reads CASSVRAEGGRTEQYF. The CDR3 bases are TGTGCCAGCAGCGTAAGGGCAGAGGGAGGTCGTACCGAGCAGTACTTC. The full variable domain, rest sourced from reference TRBV9 and TRBJ2-7, is DSGVTQTPKHLITATGQRVTLRCSPRSGDLSVYWYQQSLDQGLQFLIQYYNGEERAKGNILERFSAQQFPDLHSELNLSSLELGDSALYFCASSVRAEGGRTEQYFGPGTRLTVT.